This is a list of T cell receptor beta chains from one sample in a study of T cell repertoires in cytomegalovirus infection. TCRdb passed the reads through MiXCR, listing each CDR3 protein once. The repertoire consists of a few hundred thousand distinct CDR3 sequences, with roughly 25% occurring once and the leading ten covering roughly 14%. For these TCRs, the target antigens are not known. Sequenced here: cultured PBMCs, sampled from culture after CMV antigen stimulation. The origin of the receptors is a human donor in good health (CMV status not recorded). Some clones in this sample may be carry-over from other donors' samples. Each CDR3 is given with its conserved first and last residue. D genes are given only for firm matches. Where a row states a size, it is once, few, many or the class of an expanded clone; other rows omit it.

TRBV19	TRBJ2-2	TRBD2	.	CASSIDLPGLRDTGELFF	TGTGCCAGTAGTATAGATTTGCCGGGACTACGCGACACCGGGGAGCTGTTTTTT
TRBV7-2	TRBJ2-3	TRBD2	many	CASSTRLAGDRTDTQYF	TGTGCCAGCAGCACACGACTAGCGGGAGATCGCACAGATACGCAGTATTTT
TRBV19	TRBJ1-5	.	.	CASSLQGRVGNQPQHF	TGTGCCAGTAGCCTACAGGGAAGAGTCGGAAATCAGCCCCAGCATTTT
TRBV7-9	TRBJ2-2	.	few	CASSFSRAIRAGELFF	TGTGCCAGCAGCTTTAGCAGGGCGATTCGGGCCGGGGAGCTGTTTTTT
TRBV30	TRBJ1-1	.	.	CAWRDNMNTEAFF	TGTGCCTGGAGGGACAACATGAACACTGAAGCTTTCTTT
TRBV19	TRBJ2-1	TRBD1	.	CASRIPFVGTGGRSSYNEQFF	TGTGCCAGTAGGATCCCTTTCGTTGGGACAGGGGGGCGATCGTCCTACAATGAGCAGTTCTTC
TRBV10-3	TRBJ1-1	.	few	CATNLRDDTEAFF	TGTGCCACCAACCTCAGGGATGACACTGAAGCTTTCTTT
TRBV15	TRBJ2-5	.	once	CATSRDQETQYF	TGTGCCACCAGCAGAGACCAAGAGACCCAGTACTTC
TRBV12-3/TRBV12-4	TRBJ2-3	TRBD2	few	CASSFAGDLDTQYF	TGTGCCAGCAGTTTCGCGGGAGATTTAGATACGCAGTATTTT
TRBV11-3	TRBJ2-1	.	.	CASAAGSGNEQFF	TGTGCCAGCGCAGCCGGGAGCGGCAATGAGCAGTTCTTC
TRBV18	TRBJ2-3	.	few	CASSPPRTDTQYF	TGTGCCAGCTCACCACCGAGGACAGATACGCAGTATTTT
TRBV5-1	TRBJ2-5	TRBD2	.	CASSSSGTKIETQYF	TGCGCCAGCAGCTCCTCCGGGACTAAGATAGAGACCCAGTACTTC
TRBV15	TRBJ2-2	.	few	CATGLEGAGELFF	TGTGCCACCGGTTTGGAGGGGGCCGGGGAGCTGTTTTTT
TRBV12-3/TRBV12-4	TRBJ1-5	TRBD1	few	CASSLLGTGPQQPQHF	TGTGCCAGCAGTTTACTCGGGACAGGGCCTCAGCAGCCCCAGCATTTT
TRBV6-1	TRBJ2-1	TRBD2	.	CASSPGLAGGPYNEQFF	TGTGCCAGCAGCCCGGGACTAGCGGGTGGACCCTACAATGAGCAGTTCTTC
TRBV28	TRBJ1-6	.	.	CASSLSGINSPLHF	TGTGCCAGCAGTTTATCAGGGATTAATTCACCCCTCCACTTT
TRBV6-6	TRBJ2-5	TRBD2	.	CASSRLAGGSGGQTQYF	TGTGCCAGCAGTCGACTAGCGGGAGGGTCCGGAGGGCAGACCCAGTACTTC
TRBV6-1	TRBJ1-4	.	.	CATQGLGYEKLFF	TGTGCCACTCAAGGACTCGGGTACGAAAAACTGTTTTTT
TRBV7-2	TRBJ2-3	TRBD2	many	CASSLAGGPADTQYF	TGTGCCAGCAGCTTAGCGGGAGGGCCGGCAGATACGCAGTATTTT
TRBV9	TRBJ2-3	TRBD2	many	CASSKAGGGTDTQYF	TGTGCCAGCAGCAAAGCGGGAGGGGGGACAGATACGCAGTATTTT
TRBV12-3/TRBV12-4	TRBJ2-6	.	few	CASSLSTRANVLTF	TGTGCCAGCAGTTTGAGTACCCGGGCCAACGTCCTGACTTTC
TRBV27	TRBJ2-7	.	few	CASSLRGHEQYF	TGTGCCAGCAGTCTGAGGGGCCACGAGCAGTACTTC
TRBV10-3	TRBJ2-7	.	.	CAISGGDGTSYEQYF	TGTGCCATCAGTGGTGGGGACGGCACCTCCTACGAGCAGTACTTC
TRBV7-9	TRBJ1-4	.	.	CASSLGQINEKLFF	TGTGCCAGCAGCTTAGGACAGATTAATGAAAAACTGTTTTTT
TRBV6-1	TRBJ2-5	.	.	CASSYVGRETQYF	TGTGCCAGCAGTTACGTTGGGAGGGAGACCCAGTACTTC
TRBV6-2/TRBV6-3	TRBJ2-4	.	many	CASRDALAKNIQYF	TGTGCCAGCAGAGACGCGTTAGCCAAAAACATTCAGTACTTC
TRBV19	TRBJ1-1	.	few	CASSKTGVNTEAFF	TGTGCCAGTAGTAAAACAGGAGTGAACACTGAAGCTTTCTTT
TRBV5-4	TRBJ2-3	.	.	CASSTGTGPQATDTQYF	TGTGCCAGCAGCACCGGGACTGGCCCCCAGGCAACAGATACGCAGTATTTT
TRBV4-3	TRBJ2-5	.	.	CASSQDFIGRGETQYF	TGCGCCAGCAGCCAAGATTTTATTGGTAGGGGGGAGACCCAGTACTTC